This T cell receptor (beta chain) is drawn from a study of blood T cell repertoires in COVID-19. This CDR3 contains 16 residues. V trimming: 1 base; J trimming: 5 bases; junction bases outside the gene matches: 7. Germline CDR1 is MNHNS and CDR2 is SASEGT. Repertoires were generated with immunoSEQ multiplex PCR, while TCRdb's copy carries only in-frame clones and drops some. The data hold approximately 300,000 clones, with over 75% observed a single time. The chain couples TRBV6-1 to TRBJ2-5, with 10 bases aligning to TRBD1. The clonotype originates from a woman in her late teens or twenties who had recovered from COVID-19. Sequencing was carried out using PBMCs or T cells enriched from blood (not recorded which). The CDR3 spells CASSEGTGGYWETQYF. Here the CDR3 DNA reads TGTGCCAGCAGTGAAGGGACAGGGGGGTATTGGGAGACCCAGTACTTC.